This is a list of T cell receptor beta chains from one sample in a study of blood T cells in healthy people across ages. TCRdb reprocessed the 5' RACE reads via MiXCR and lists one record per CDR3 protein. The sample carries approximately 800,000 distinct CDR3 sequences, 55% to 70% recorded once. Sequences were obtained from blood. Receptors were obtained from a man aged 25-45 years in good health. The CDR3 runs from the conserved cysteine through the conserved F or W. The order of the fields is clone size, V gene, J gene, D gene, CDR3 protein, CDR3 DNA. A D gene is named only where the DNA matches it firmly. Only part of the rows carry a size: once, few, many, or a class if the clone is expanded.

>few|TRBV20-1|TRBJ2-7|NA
CSAFKTPGSYEQYF
TGCAGTGCATTCAAAACGCCCGGCTCCTACGAGCAGTACTTC
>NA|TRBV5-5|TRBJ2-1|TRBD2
CASSLRGLNNNEQFF
TGTGCCAGCAGCTTGAGGGGACTAAACAACAATGAGCAGTTCTTC
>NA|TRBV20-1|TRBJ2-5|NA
CSGIREETQYF
TGCAGTGGGATCCGAGAAGAGACCCAGTACTTC
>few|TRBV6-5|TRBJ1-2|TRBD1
CASSSSNRGGGYTF
TGTGCCAGCAGCTCTTCGAACAGGGGAGGTGGCTACACCTTC
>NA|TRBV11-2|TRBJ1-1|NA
CASANRGNTEAFF
TGTGCCAGCGCAAACCGAGGGAACACTGAAGCTTTCTTT
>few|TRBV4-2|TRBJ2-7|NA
CASSQTIGTRNEQYF
TGTGCCAGCAGCCAAACTATTGGGACTCGCAACGAGCAGTACTTC
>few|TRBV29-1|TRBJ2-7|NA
CSVENPSDEQYF
TGCAGCGTTGAGAATCCATCGGACGAGCAGTACTTC
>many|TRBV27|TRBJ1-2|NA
CASFIDYGYTF
TGTGCCAGCTTCATAGACTATGGCTACACCTTC
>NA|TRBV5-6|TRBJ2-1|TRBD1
CASSLLTGDFYNEQFF
TGTGCCAGCAGCTTACTGACAGGGGATTTCTACAATGAGCAGTTCTTC
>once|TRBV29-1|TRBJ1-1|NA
CSGGEAAEAFF
TGCAGCGGGGGGGAGGCTGCTGAAGCTTTCTTT
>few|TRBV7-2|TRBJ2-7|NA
CASSFSLQGEQYF
TGTGCCAGCAGCTTCTCCCTGCAGGGGGAGCAGTACTTC
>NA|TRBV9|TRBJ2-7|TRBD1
CASSVNPGTEDSYEQYF
TGTGCCAGCAGCGTAAATCCCGGGACAGAAGACTCCTACGAGCAGTACTTC
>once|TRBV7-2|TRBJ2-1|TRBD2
CASRTGLAIDEQFF
TGTGCCAGCAGAACGGGACTAGCGATCGATGAGCAGTTCTTC
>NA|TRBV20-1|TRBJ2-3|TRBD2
CSAPFGGGASDTQYF
TGCAGTGCGCCGTTTGGCGGGGGGGCATCAGATACGCAGTATTTT
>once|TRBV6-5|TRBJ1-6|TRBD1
CATWTGSSPLHF
TGTGCCACCTGGACAGGGAGTTCACCCCTCCACTTT
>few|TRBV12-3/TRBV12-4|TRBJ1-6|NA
CASSLVPGAVLPLHF
TGTGCCAGCAGTTTAGTTCCGGGGGCCGTATTACCCCTCCACTTT
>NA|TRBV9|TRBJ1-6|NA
CASNPGIDSPLHF
TGTGCCAGCAACCCAGGGATCGATTCACCCCTCCACTTT
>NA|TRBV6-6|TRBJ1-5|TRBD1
CASSPPRGQGNQPQHF
TGTGCCAGCAGTCCTCCCAGGGGACAGGGCAATCAGCCCCAGCATTTT
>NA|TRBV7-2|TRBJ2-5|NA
CASSPNGAGETQYF
TGTGCCAGCAGCCCAAACGGGGCCGGGGAGACCCAGTACTTC
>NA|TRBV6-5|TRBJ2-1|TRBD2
CASSYEQRGNNEQFF
TGTGCCAGCAGTTACGAGCAGCGGGGGAACAATGAGCAGTTCTTC
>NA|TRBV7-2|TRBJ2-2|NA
CASSLGRHTGELFF
TGTGCCAGCAGCTTAGGCAGGCACACCGGGGAGCTGTTTTTT
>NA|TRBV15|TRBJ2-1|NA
CATSRTTRDPKYNEQFF
TGTGCCACCAGCAGAACAACCCGGGACCCTAAGTACAATGAGCAGTTCTTC
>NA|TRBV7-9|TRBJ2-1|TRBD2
CASSFEGTSGSYNEQFF
TGTGCCAGCAGCTTCGAGGGGACTAGCGGCTCCTACAATGAGCAGTTCTTC
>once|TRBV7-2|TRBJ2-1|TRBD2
CASSSPTSGRESYNEQFF
TGTGCCAGCAGCTCCCCGACTAGCGGGAGGGAGTCCTACAATGAGCAGTTCTTC
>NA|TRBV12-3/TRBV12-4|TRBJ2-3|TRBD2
CASSGGAGVGDTQYF
TGTGCCAGCAGCGGGGGGGCAGGGGTAGGCGATACGCAGTATTTT
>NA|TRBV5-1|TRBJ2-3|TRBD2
CASSLWSGVADTQYF
TGCGCCAGCAGCTTGTGGAGCGGGGTTGCAGATACGCAGTATTTT
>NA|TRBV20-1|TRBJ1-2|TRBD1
CSVGRDRGVYGYTF
TGCAGTGTGGGCCGGGACAGAGGGGTCTATGGCTACACCTTC
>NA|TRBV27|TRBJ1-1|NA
CASSSSAGVKEAFF
TGTGCCAGCAGTTCCTCAGCGGGGGTTAAGGAAGCTTTCTTT
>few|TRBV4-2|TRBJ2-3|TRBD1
CASSQETGPEDTQYF
TGTGCCAGCAGCCAAGAGACAGGGCCGGAAGATACGCAGTATTTT
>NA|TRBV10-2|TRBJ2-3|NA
CASGVTRSTDTQYF
TGCGCCAGCGGCGTTACTAGAAGCACAGATACGCAGTATTTT
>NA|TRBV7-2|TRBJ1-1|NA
CASSVEDTTAQGFF
TGTGCCAGCAGCGTAGAAGATACCACGGCCCAAGGTTTCTTT
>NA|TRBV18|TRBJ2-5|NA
CASSPPHDRETQYF
TGTGCCAGCTCACCACCTCATGACCGAGAGACCCAGTACTTC
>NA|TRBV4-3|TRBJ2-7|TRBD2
CASSFGLADEQYF
TGCGCCAGCAGCTTCGGACTAGCAGACGAGCAGTACTTC
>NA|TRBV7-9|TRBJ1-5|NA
CASSLLVGPQHF
TGTGCCAGCAGCCTCCTCGTTGGGCCCCAGCATTTT
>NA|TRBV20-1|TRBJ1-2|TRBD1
CSANGQGPIYGYTF
TGCAGTGCCAATGGACAGGGGCCGATCTATGGCTACACCTTC
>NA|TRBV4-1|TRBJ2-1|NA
CASSQDKLAGSYSEQFF
TGCGCCAGCAGCCAAGATAAACTAGCAGGGAGCTACAGTGAGCAGTTCTTC
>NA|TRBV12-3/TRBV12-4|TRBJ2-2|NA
CASSFWKGELFF
TGTGCCAGCAGTTTTTGGAAAGGGGAGCTGTTTTTT
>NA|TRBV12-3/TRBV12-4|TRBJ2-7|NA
CASTSRGGTYEQYF
TGTGCCAGCACTTCGCGGGGCGGCACCTACGAGCAGTACTTC
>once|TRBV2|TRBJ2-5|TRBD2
CASSDFLAGQQGTQYF
TGTGCCAGCAGTGACTTTCTAGCGGGACAGCAAGGGACCCAGTACTTC
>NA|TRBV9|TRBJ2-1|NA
CASSVAPSAYNEQFF
TGTGCCAGCAGCGTAGCCCCCTCGGCCTACAATGAGCAGTTCTTC
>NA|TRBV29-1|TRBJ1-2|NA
CSVEGEDGYGYTF
TGCAGCGTTGAAGGTGAGGACGGATATGGCTACACCTTC
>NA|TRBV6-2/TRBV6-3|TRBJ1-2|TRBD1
CASRDTGGNYGYTF
TGTGCCAGCAGAGATACAGGGGGCAACTATGGCTACACCTTC
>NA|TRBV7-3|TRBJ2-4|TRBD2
CASSTSGGGRENIQYF
TGTGCCAGCAGCACGAGCGGCGGGGGTAGAGAAAACATTCAGTACTTC
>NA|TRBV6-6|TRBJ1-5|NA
CASGDKGPNQPQHF
TGTGCCAGCGGGGACAAGGGGCCCAATCAGCCCCAGCATTTT
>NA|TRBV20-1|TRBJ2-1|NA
CSARSANEQFF
TGCAGTGCTAGATCGGCCAATGAGCAGTTCTTC